This T cell receptor (beta chain) comes out of a study of blood T cell repertoires in COVID-19. Study-level information: There were acute and convalescent COVID-19 samples, and they came from the United States, Italy and Spain. PBMCs, B-cell-depleted T cells, or T cells were the source of the cDNA or gDNA that made up the material.

In the study's own analysis: Amplified reference gene primers provided the basis for estimating nucleated cell counts. TCRdb's copy holds only in-frame clones and misses some; the assay was immunoSEQ multiplex PCR. V, J and clone size were drawn from that table, and D and trimming were deduced from the DNA. The profile covers over 45,000 clones, with 82% appearing a single time and over 7.5% taken by the ten largest. Germline V lookup: CDR1 SEHNR, CDR2 FQNEAQ (reference sequence). V dropped 1 base and J dropped 1; count of bases not matched to a gene: 9. CDR3 length equals 17 residues. This clone was seen a single time.

Sample: peripheral blood. V gene TRBV7-9 combines with J gene TRBJ2-5; 7 bases fit TRBD2. The TCR was taken from a woman of 80 years or more with acute or convalescent COVID-19. The CDR3 reads CASSLELGGRSQETQYF. CDR3 in DNA: TGTGCCAGCAGCTTAGAACTCGGGGGGAGATCCCAAGAGACCCAGTACTTC.